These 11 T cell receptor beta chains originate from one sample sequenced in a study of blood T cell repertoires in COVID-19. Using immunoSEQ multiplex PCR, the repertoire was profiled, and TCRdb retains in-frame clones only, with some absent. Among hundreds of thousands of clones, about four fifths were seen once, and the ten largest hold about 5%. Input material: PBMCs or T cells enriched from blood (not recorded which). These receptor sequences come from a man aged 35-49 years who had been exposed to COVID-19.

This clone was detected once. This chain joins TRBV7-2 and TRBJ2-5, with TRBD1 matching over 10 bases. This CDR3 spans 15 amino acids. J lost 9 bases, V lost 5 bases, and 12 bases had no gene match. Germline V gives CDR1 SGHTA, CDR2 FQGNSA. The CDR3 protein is CASSPWTGGLGAQYF. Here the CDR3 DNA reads TGTGCCAGCAGCCCCTGGACAGGGGGTTTGGGGGCCCAGTACTTC.

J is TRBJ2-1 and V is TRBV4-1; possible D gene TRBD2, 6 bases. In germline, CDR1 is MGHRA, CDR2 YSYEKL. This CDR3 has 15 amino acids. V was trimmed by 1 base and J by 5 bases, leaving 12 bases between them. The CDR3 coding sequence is TGCGCCAGCAGCCAAGGAGCGGGTTCCCACAATGAGCAGTTCTTC. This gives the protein CASSQGAGSHNEQFF.

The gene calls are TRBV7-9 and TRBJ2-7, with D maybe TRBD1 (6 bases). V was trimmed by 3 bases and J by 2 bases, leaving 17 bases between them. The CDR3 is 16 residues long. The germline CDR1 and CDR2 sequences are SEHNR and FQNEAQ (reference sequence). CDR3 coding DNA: TGTGCCAGCAGCTTTCCCCCTGGCAGGGGCGCCTACGAGCAGTACTTC. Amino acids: CASSFPPGRGAYEQYF.

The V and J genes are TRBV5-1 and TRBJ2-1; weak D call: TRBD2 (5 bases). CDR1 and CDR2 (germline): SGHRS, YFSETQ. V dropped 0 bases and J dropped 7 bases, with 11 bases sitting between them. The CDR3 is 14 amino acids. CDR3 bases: TGCGCCAGCAGCTTGGCCGCTGGGGAGAATGAGCAGTTCTTC. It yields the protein CASSLAAGENEQFF.

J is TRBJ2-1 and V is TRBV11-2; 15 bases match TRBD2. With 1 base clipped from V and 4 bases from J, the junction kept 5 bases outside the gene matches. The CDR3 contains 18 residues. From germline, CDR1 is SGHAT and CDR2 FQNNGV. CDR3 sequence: CASSLAPGTSGRYNEQFF. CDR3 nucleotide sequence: TGTGCCAGCAGCTTAGCCCCCGGGACTAGCGGGAGGTACAATGAGCAGTTCTTC.

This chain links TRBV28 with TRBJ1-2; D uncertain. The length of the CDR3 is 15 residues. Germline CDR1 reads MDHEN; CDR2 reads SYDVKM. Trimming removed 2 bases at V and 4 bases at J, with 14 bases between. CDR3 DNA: TGTGCCAGCAGTTTAAACCCCCAACAGCCCTATGGCTACACCTTC. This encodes CASSLNPQQPYGYTF.

In nucleotides, the CDR3 is TGCGCCAGCAGCTTGGGGCGGGAGGGCTCCTACGAGCAGTACTTC. It encodes CASSLGREGSYEQYF. The V gene is TRBV5-1, the J gene TRBJ2-7, with 9 bases lining up with TRBD2. V shed 0 bases, J shed 0 bases, and the junction held 1 base outside the gene matches. The length of the CDR3 is 15 residues. The germline V gene encodes CDR1 SGHRS and CDR2 YFSETQ. The full variable domain, in which reference TRBV5-1 and TRBJ2-7 provide the parts outside the CDR3, is KAGVTQTPRYLIKTRGQQVTLSCSPISGHRSVSWYQQTPGQGLQFLFEYFSETQRNKGNFPGRFSGRQFSNSRSEMNVSTLELGDSALYLCASSLGREGSYEQYFGPGTRLTVT.

For the CDR3, the DNA is TGCAGCGTTGAAGATCCAAGGGGGTACACCGGGGAGCTGTTTTTT. Translated, it gives CSVEDPRGYTGELFF. The chain uses TRBV29-1 and TRBJ2-2, with D maybe TRBD1 (6 bases). Germline V gives CDR1 SQVTM, CDR2 ANQGSEA. CDR3 length equals 15 residues. The germline V and J ends were trimmed by 0 bases and 3 bases, with 11 bases remaining between them.

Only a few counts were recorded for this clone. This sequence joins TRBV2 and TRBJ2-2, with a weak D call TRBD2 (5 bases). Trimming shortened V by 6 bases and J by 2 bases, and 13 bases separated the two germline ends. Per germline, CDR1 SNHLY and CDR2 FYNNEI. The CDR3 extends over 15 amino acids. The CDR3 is CASSGSGSNTGELFF. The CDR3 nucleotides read TGTGCCAGCAGCGGCAGCGGTAGCAACACCGGGGAGCTGTTTTTT. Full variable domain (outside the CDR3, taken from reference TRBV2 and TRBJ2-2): EPEVTQTPSHQVTQMGQEVILRCVPISNHLYFYWYRQILGQKVEFLVSFYNNEISEKSEIFDDQFSVERPDGSNFTLKIRSTKLEDSAMYFCASSGSGSNTGELFFGEGSRLTVL.

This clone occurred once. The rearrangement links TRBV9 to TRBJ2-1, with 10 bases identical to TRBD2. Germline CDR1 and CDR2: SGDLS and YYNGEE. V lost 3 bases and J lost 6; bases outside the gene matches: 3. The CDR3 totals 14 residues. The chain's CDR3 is CASSASGSINEQFF. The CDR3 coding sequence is TGTGCCAGCAGCGCTAGCGGGAGTATCAATGAGCAGTTCTTC. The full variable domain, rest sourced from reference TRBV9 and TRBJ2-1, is DSGVTQTPKHLITATGQRVTLRCSPRSGDLSVYWYQQSLDQGLQFLIQYYNGEERAKGNILERFSAQQFPDLHSELNLSSLELGDSALYFCASSASGSINEQFFGPGTRLTVL.

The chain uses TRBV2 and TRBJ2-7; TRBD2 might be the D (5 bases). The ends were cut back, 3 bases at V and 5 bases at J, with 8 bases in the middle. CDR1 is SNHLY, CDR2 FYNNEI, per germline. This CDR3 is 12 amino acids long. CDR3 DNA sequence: TGTGCCAGCAGTGACAGAGGGAACGAGCAGTACTTC. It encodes CASSDRGNEQYF.